This T cell receptor beta chain is from a study of T-cell reconstitution after alpha-beta-depleted transplantation in children. This clonotype was found many times. Its antigen is unidentified. Unique molecular identifiers were built into the TCRbeta library. Each CDR3 protein gets one entry after TCRdb re-called the PCR reads with MiXCR. The sample yields about 580,000 distinct CDR3 sequences, roughly 23% seen once. Study outcomes and limitations: Several hundred rapidly expanded clones from non-depleted graft cells reportedly supplied alpha-beta T cells about two months post-transplant. Hyperexpanded clones declined; after one year, newly produced T cells mostly supplied diversity. Day-60 TCRbeta diversity that was high in some patients was derived from surviving recipient T cells and thymic progenitors.

The V end was cut by 6 bases, the J end by 4 bases, with 19 bases between. The CDR3 is 16 residues long. The V gene's germline CDR1 is SNHLY and CDR2 FYNNEI. The chain combines TRBV2 with TRBJ2-1; a possible D gene is TRBD2 (6 bases). The sequence derives from a boy younger than two who had a stem cell transplant for acute myeloid leukemia, so the T cells may come from the graft donor. This specimen was PBMCs, mostly from graft donor cells, taken 360 days after TCRalphabeta/CD19-depleted stem cell transplant. CDR3: CASSDGASAVYNEQFF. DNA for the CDR3: TGTGCCAGCAGCGACGGGGCTAGCGCGGTATACAATGAGCAGTTCTTC.